The rows below give T cell receptor beta chains drawn from one sample of a study of blood T cell repertoires in COVID-19. The method was immunoSEQ multiplex PCR; TCRdb's version includes in-frame clones alone and lacks a portion of them. The sample consists of around 200,000 clones, about nine tenths of them appearing once. Sequencing was carried out using peripheral blood. The receptor source for this set is a man aged 30 to 45 with acute or convalescent COVID-19. The conserved cysteine and the conserved F or W are not part of the CDR3 here. Fields, in order: clone size, V gene, J gene, CDR3 protein. Only part of the rows carry a size: once, few, many, or a class if the clone is expanded.

once	TRBV28	TRBJ2-7	ASSSGDYEQY
NA	TRBV24-1	TRBJ2-2	ATSGQGTGELF
NA	TRBV14	TRBJ2-7	ASSQRRHPEYEQY
once	TRBV2	TRBJ1-6	ASSEGPGGYNSPLH
once	TRBV3-1/TRBV3-2	TRBJ1-6	ASSQLSPLH
NA	TRBV19	TRBJ1-2	ASRKDSHYGYT
NA	TRBV9	TRBJ1-3	ASSISSGTGTGNTIY
NA	TRBV15	TRBJ1-2	ATSSSGQGNPSNYGYT
NA	TRBV5-6	TRBJ1-5	ASSLFRGEQPQH
NA	TRBV18	TRBJ1-1	ASSRVTGVTNTEAF
NA	TRBV3-1/TRBV3-2	TRBJ2-1	ASSLTGTGDNEQF
NA	TRBV19	TRBJ1-1	ASSITRGTEAF
NA	TRBV2	TRBJ2-1	ASISGGNGRSEQF